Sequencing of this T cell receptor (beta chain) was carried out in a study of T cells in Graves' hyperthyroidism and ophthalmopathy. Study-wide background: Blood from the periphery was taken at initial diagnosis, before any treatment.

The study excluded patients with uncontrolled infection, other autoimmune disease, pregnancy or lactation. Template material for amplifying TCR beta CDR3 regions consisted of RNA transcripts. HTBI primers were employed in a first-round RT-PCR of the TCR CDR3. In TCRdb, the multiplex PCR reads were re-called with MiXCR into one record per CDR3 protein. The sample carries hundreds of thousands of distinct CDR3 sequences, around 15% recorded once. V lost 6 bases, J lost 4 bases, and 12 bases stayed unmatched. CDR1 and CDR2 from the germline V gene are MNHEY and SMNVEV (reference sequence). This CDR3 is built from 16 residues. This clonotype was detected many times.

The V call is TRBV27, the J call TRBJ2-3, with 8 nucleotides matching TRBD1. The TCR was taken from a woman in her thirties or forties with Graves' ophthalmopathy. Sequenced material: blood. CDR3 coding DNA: TGTGCCAGCAGAGCGGACAGGGCGGCGCGTCCAGATACGCAGTATTTT. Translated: CASRADRAARPDTQYF.